Following are 32 T cell receptor beta chains from one sample sequenced in a study of early T cells in non-severe SARS-CoV-2 infection. In TCRdb, the 5' RACE reads were re-called with MiXCR into one record per CDR3 protein. The sample includes fewer than 30,000 distinct CDR3 sequences, roughly 4.2% seen only once; the top ten take 15% to 17%. The source material was whole blood. Source of these receptors: an adult who was a healthcare worker with PCR-confirmed SARS-CoV-2 infection or an uninfected control (not recorded which).

This clonotype came up many times. V and J are TRBV10-2 and TRBJ1-2; 9 bases line up with TRBD1. The CDR3 has 13 residues. The J segment lost 6 bases and the V segment lost 4 bases, leaving 3 bases of the junction unmatched. Per germline, CDR1 WSHSY and CDR2 SAAADI. The CDR3 DNA sequence: TGCGCCAGCAGTGGTGACAGGGGGAATGGCTACACCTTC. Translating it yields CASSGDRGNGYTF.

There are many counts of this clonotype. The chain uses TRBV6-2 or TRBV6-3 and TRBJ1-1; D is perhaps TRBD1 (5 bases). This CDR3 is 14 amino acids long. Germline V gene sequence: CDR1 MNHEY, CDR2 SVGEGT. Trimming pared 6 bases from V and 1 base from J, leaving 12 bases between. The CDR3 DNA reads TGTGCCAGCAGGACCCTGACAGCGAACACTGAAGCTTTCTTT. Translation gives CASRTLTANTEAFF.

This clonotype appeared many times. V and J are TRBV27 and TRBJ2-1, with D uncertain. The CDR3 contains 14 residues. Trimming removed 2 bases at V and 5 bases at J, with 10 bases between. The germline V gene encodes CDR1 MNHEY and CDR2 SMNVEV (reference sequence). The CDR3 here is CASSLTEIDNEQFF. Written as DNA, the CDR3 is TGTGCCAGCAGTTTAACCGAAATCGACAATGAGCAGTTCTTC.

In this sample, this clonotype turned up many times. The V gene is TRBV12-3 or TRBV12-4, the J gene TRBJ1-6; D may be TRBD1 (6 bases). V shed 3 bases and J shed 3 bases, with 12 bases lying between them. The CDR3 is 16 amino acids. The CDR3: CASSFIGGIYNSPLHF. CDR3 nucleotides: TGTGCCAGCAGTTTTATAGGGGGAATCTATAATTCACCCCTCCACTTT.

This clonotype was seen a few times. The V gene is TRBV29-1, the J gene TRBJ2-5; 7 bases fit TRBD2. Trimming at V came to 7 bases and at J to 4 bases, leaving 6 bases not matched to a gene. Per the germline V gene, CDR1 is SQVTM and CDR2 is ANQGSEA. The CDR3 is 12 amino acids. As DNA, the CDR3 is TGCAGCGCCTCCGGGACTATAGAGACCCAGTACTTC. Its protein product is CSASGTIETQYF.

This clonotype was recorded at least ten times. The chain links TRBV7-8 to TRBJ2-3; no firm D call. Per the germline V gene, CDR1 is SGHVS and CDR2 is FQNEAQ. The CDR3 has 13 amino acids. V was cut by 4 bases and J by 2 bases, with 7 bases left in between. In DNA form, the CDR3 reads TGTGCCAGCAGCTCACGACCCACAGATACGCAGTATTTT. Translated: CASSSRPTDTQYF. Drawing the rest from reference TRBV7-8 and TRBJ2-3, the complete variable domain is GAGVSQSPRYKVAKRGQDVALRCDPISGHVSLFWYQQALGQGPEFLTYFQNEAQLDKSGLPSDRFFAERPEGSVSTLKIQRTQQEDSAVYLCASSSRPTDTQYFGPGTRLTVL.

This clonotype was seen only a few times. V is TRBV29-1 and J is TRBJ1-3; no definite D call. Between the trimmed V and J ends, which lost 6 bases and 0 bases, there was a span of 9 bases. This CDR3 is 13 amino acids long. Germline V lookup: CDR1 SQVTM, CDR2 ANQGSEA. This CDR3 is CSVTVLSGNTIYF. The CDR3 DNA sequence: TGCAGCGTGACGGTGCTCTCTGGAAACACCATATATTTT.

This clonotype was counted at least ten times. The junction departs from germline at one end; a sequencing error may be responsible. The rearrangement uses TRBV28 and TRBJ2-2; D is tentatively TRBD1 or TRBD2 (6 bases each). This CDR3 has 13 residues. Germline assignment: CDR1 MDHEN and CDR2 SYDVKM. The CDR3 DNA is TGTACCAGCAGTTTTGGGGGGCCCGGGGAGCTGTTTTTT. Translating gives CTSSFGGPGELFF.

This clonotype was recorded many times. The J gene is TRBJ1-1, the V gene TRBV6-5; 7 bases map to TRBD1. The CDR3 has 13 amino acids. V was clipped by 6 bases and J by 6 bases; unmatched bases: 7. Looked up from germline, CDR1 is MNHEY and CDR2 is SVGAGI. The CDR3 sequence is CASSLSGGSEAFF. The CDR3 DNA sequence: TGTGCCAGCAGCTTATCAGGGGGTTCTGAAGCTTTCTTT.

This clonotype ranks as medium-sized. The chain employs TRBV12-3 or TRBV12-4 and TRBJ2-2, with D unresolved. Trimming shortened V by 5 bases and J by 4 bases, and 8 bases separated the two germline ends. The CDR3 consists of 13 residues. CDR3 in amino acids: CASSVMVTGELFF. Written as DNA, the CDR3 is TGTGCCAGCAGTGTTATGGTCACCGGGGAGCTGTTTTTT.

There are many counts of this clonotype. The rearrangement links TRBV4-1 to TRBJ2-1; D is undetermined. The V and J ends lost 2 bases and 4 bases respectively, with 12 bases between them. This CDR3 is built from 15 residues. Germline V CDR1 and CDR2: MGHRA, YSYEKL. The CDR3 coding sequence is TGCGCCAGCAGCCAATCGGTTGTTTCTTACAATGAGCAGTTCTTC. It yields the protein CASSQSVVSYNEQFF.

On this clonotype: A much larger clone sits a single nucleotide away, making a read error possible. The rearrangement links TRBV18 to TRBJ2-4; 7 positions agree with TRBD1. The germline V gene has CDR1 KGHSH and CDR2 LQKENI. This CDR3 spans 14 amino acids. The CDR3 DNA reads TGTCCCAGCTCGGGCGACAGGGTCAAAAACATTCAGTACTTC. Its translation: CPSSGDRVKNIQYF. The full variable domain, rest sourced from reference TRBV18 and TRBJ2-4, is NAGVMQNPRHLVRRRGQEARLRCSPMKGHSHVYWYRQLPEEGLKFMVYLQKENIIDESGMPKERFSAEFPKEGPSILRIQQVVRGDSAAYFCPSSGDRVKNIQYFGAGTRLSVL.

This clonotype was seen many times. The chain links TRBV9 to TRBJ2-3; D not certain. This CDR3 spans 16 amino acids. The V and J ends lost 0 bases and 3 bases respectively, with 14 bases between them. In germline, CDR1 is SGDLS, CDR2 YYNGEE. This CDR3 reads CASSVGASDQTDTQYF. As DNA, the CDR3 is TGTGCCAGCAGCGTAGGGGCCAGCGATCAGACAGATACGCAGTATTTT. The complete variable domain, with remaining parts taken from reference TRBV9 and TRBJ2-3, reads DSGVTQTPKHLITATGQRVTLRCSPRSGDLSVYWYQQSLDQGLQFLIQYYNGEERAKGNILERFSAQQFPDLHSELNLSSLELGDSALYFCASSVGASDQTDTQYFGPGTRLTVL.

This clonotype appeared many times. The gene calls are TRBV5-5 and TRBJ1-3; D gene ambiguous. The V gene lost 1 base and the J gene lost 1 base, with 15 bases spanning the gap. Per germline, CDR1 SGHKS and CDR2 YYEKEE (reference sequence). This CDR3 region has 17 residues. CDR3 amino acids: CASSLMRISPSGNTIYF. The CDR3 DNA follows: TGTGCCAGCAGCTTGATGAGAATATCACCTTCTGGAAACACCATATATTTT.

This clonotype is labeled as medium-sized. The rearrangement joins TRBV7-2 to TRBJ2-5, with 8 nucleotides matching TRBD1. This CDR3 has 14 residues. Trimming took 4 bases from V and 3 from J; bases not matched to a gene: 4. The germline CDR1 and CDR2 sequences are SGHTA and FQGNSA. The CDR3 sequence is CASSSGQEEETQYF. The CDR3 nucleotides read TGTGCCAGCAGCTCGGGACAGGAAGAAGAGACCCAGTACTTC.

This clonotype was detected ten times or more. The chain recombines TRBV5-1 with TRBJ2-1, with 9 bases matching TRBD1. The V segment lost 4 bases and the J segment 2 bases; nucleotides outside the gene matches: 10. This CDR3 spans 17 amino acids. CDR1 and CDR2 (germline): SGHRS, YFSETQ. The CDR3 region is CASSPAGQGRAYNEQFF. The CDR3 region has the DNA TGCGCCAGCAGCCCCGCGGGACAGGGAAGGGCCTACAATGAGCAGTTCTTC.

This sequence joins TRBV5-5 and TRBJ2-5; maybe TRBD1 (6 bases). Germline V gene sequence: CDR1 SGHKS, CDR2 YYEKEE (reference sequence). Trimming cost V 0 bases and J 4 bases, with 10 bases left between them. This CDR3 has 14 residues. CDR3 protein: CASSLGSGAETQYF. CDR3 DNA sequence: TGTGCCAGCAGCTTGGGATCAGGGGCAGAGACCCAGTACTTC.

This clonotype has ten or more counts. The V and J genes are TRBV7-2 and TRBJ2-3; D perhaps matches TRBD1 (6 bases). Looked up from germline, CDR1 is SGHTA and CDR2 is FQGNSA. This CDR3 is 14 amino acids long. V shed 1 base and J shed 9 bases, with 14 bases lying between them. DNA for the CDR3: TGTGCCAGCAGCTTAGGCCAGGGGATTGGGACGCAGTATTTT. As protein: CASSLGQGIGTQYF.

This clonotype was seen many times. The chain has TRBV6-2 or TRBV6-3 and TRBJ2-7; D tentatively fits TRBD1 or TRBD2 (5 bases each). Germline V gene sequence: CDR1 MNHEY, CDR2 SVGEGT. Trimming cost V 0 bases and J 6 bases, with 12 bases left between them. CDR3 length: 14 amino acids. In DNA form, the CDR3 reads TGTGCCAGCAGTTACTCTGGGACCACGGGCGAGCAGTACTTC. Translation: CASSYSGTTGEQYF.

This clonotype appeared many times. V gene TRBV5-4 combines with J gene TRBJ2-7, with D perhaps assigned TRBD1 or TRBD2 (5 bases each). The germline V gene encodes CDR1 SGHNT and CDR2 YYREEE (reference sequence). Trimming stripped 4 bases from V and 1 base from J, with 15 bases between. The CDR3 totals 15 residues. CDR3 in DNA: TGTGCCAGCAGCCCCGATGGGGGTAGATCCTACGAGCAGTACTTC. It encodes CASSPDGGRSYEQYF.

In this sample, this clonotype turned up a few times. This chain joins TRBV6-2 or TRBV6-3 and TRBJ2-3; perhaps TRBD2 as D (6 bases). Germline lookup yields CDR1 MNHEY and CDR2 SVGEGT. V lost 5 bases and J lost 3, with 12 bases in between. The CDR3 runs 14 residues. The CDR3 nucleotides are TGTGCCAGCAGTCGTGGGGACTTAACAGATACGCAGTATTTT. Amino acid sequence: CASSRGDLTDTQYF.

This clonotype was seen at least ten times. The gene calls are TRBV12-3 or TRBV12-4 and TRBJ2-7; TRBD2 is a possible D gene (5 bases). The CDR3 extends over 19 amino acids. The V and J ends lost 1 base and 5 bases respectively, with 27 bases between them. The chain's CDR3 is CASSLGESDAGPFGDEQYF. CDR3 in DNA: TGTGCCAGCAGTTTAGGGGAGAGCGACGCAGGTCCCTTTGGGGACGAGCAGTACTTC.

Ten or more counts support this clonotype. The chain carries TRBV20-1 and TRBJ1-1; D remains ambiguous. The V end lost 2 bases, the J end lost 10 bases, and 14 bases lay between the germline ends. The CDR3 has 12 residues. The germline V gene has CDR1 DFQATT and CDR2 SNEGSKA (reference sequence). In nucleotides, the CDR3 is TGCAGTGCTAGACCCTTTAGCCTTGCAGCTTTCTTT. It specifies CSARPFSLAAFF.

This clonotype was picked up many times. V gene TRBV18 combines with J gene TRBJ1-1; D is unresolved. The V gene's germline CDR1 is KGHSH and CDR2 LQKENI. This CDR3 contains 12 residues. V was trimmed by 6 bases and J by 4 bases, leaving 9 bases between them. CDR3 protein: CASSNKGTEAFF. The DNA of the CDR3 is TGTGCCAGCTCCAACAAGGGCACTGAAGCTTTCTTT.

This clonotype came up many times. The chain uses TRBV24-1 and TRBJ2-1, with a possible D match to TRBD2 (5 bases). Between the trimmed V and J ends, which lost 3 bases and 0 bases, there was a span of 14 bases. Germline loops: CDR1 KGHDR, CDR2 SFDVKD. The CDR3 spans 17 residues. Here the CDR3 reads CATSDLSGTSSYNEQFF. For the CDR3, the DNA is TGTGCCACCAGTGATCTCTCCGGAACTAGCTCCTACAATGAGCAGTTCTTC.

The sample holds many counts of this clonotype. The rearrangement uses TRBV20-1 and TRBJ2-3; 10 positions agree with TRBD2. From germline, CDR1 is DFQATT and CDR2 SNEGSKA (reference sequence). The CDR3 length is 14 residues. Trimming at V came to 5 bases and at J to 1 base, leaving 3 bases not matched to a gene. CDR3 amino acids: CSAPGTSGTDTQYF. The CDR3 region has the DNA TGCAGTGCTCCCGGGACTAGCGGCACAGATACGCAGTATTTT.

V gene TRBV20-1 combines with J gene TRBJ1-1; 12 bases line up with TRBD1. The CDR3 has 15 amino acids. J gave up 6 bases and V 3 bases, and 8 bases lay outside the gene matches. The germline CDR1 and CDR2 sequences are DFQATT and SNEGSKA (reference sequence). CDR3 DNA sequence: TGCAGTGCTAGGGGGACAGGGGGCGAGATACCTGAAGCTTTCTTT. It is translated as CSARGTGGEIPEAFF.

At least ten counts were recorded for this clonotype. The chain combines TRBV7-2 with TRBJ2-4; D is unresolved. Germline V gene data show CDR1 as SGHTA and CDR2 as FQGNSA. The CDR3 spans 12 residues. Trimming pared 3 bases from V and 12 bases from J, leaving 12 bases between. The CDR3 bases are TGTGCCAGCAGCTTGATGCTAGGGCGTCAGTACTTC. It codes for CASSLMLGRQYF. Complete variable domain (other parts from reference TRBV7-2 and TRBJ2-4): GAGVSQSPSNKVTEKGKDVELRCDPISGHTALYWYRQSLGQGLEFLIYFQGNSAPDKSGLPSDRFSAERTGGSVSTLTIQRTQQEDSAVYLCASSLMLGRQYFGAGTRLSVL.

The chain carries TRBV2 and TRBJ2-1; no firm D call. The CDR3 is made up of 12 amino acids. Trimming removed 6 bases at V and 5 bases at J, with 8 bases between. CDR1 SNHLY and CDR2 FYNNEI come from the germline V gene. CDR3 DNA: TGTGCCAGCAGCCTACAGCACAATGAGCAGTTCTTC. Amino acids: CASSLQHNEQFF.

This clonotype was counted a few times. The chain links TRBV7-2 to TRBJ1-1, with D unclear. The germline V gene has CDR1 SGHTA and CDR2 FQGNSA. This CDR3 is 14 amino acids long. V gave up 5 bases and J gave up 5 bases, with 15 bases separating them. For the CDR3, the DNA is TGTGCCAGCAGCGCCCTTTTACCGGGGACTGAAGCTTTCTTT. Residues: CASSALLPGTEAFF.

The table lists this clonotype with many counts. The chain has TRBV6-5 and TRBJ2-7; 8 nucleotides align to TRBD2. CDR3 size: 20 residues. The J segment lost 6 bases and the V segment lost 2 bases, leaving 24 bases of the junction unmatched. The germline gives CDR1 MNHEY, CDR2 SVGAGI. This CDR3 reads CASSYVQALRTSGDFGEQYF. CDR3 bases: TGTGCCAGCAGTTACGTACAAGCCTTAAGAACTAGCGGCGATTTTGGCGAGCAGTACTTC.

This clonotype was seen many times. The V gene is TRBV24-1, the J gene TRBJ2-5, with 8 bases identical to TRBD1. CDR1 is KGHDR, CDR2 SFDVKD, per germline. V gave up 1 base and J gave up 5 bases; unmatched junction bases: 2. The CDR3 loop spans 14 amino acids. CDR3 bases: TGTGCCACCAGTGATTTCAGGGGGCACGAGACCCAGTACTTC. Protein product: CATSDFRGHETQYF.